The present T cell receptor (beta chain) was sequenced within a study of cytomegalovirus exposure and HLA in healthy donors (dated by TCRdb to 2016 to 2017). Study-wide context: An earlier analysis of roughly 570 of the donors reported approximately 260 Gb of sequence data and some 110 million unique TCR beta sequences obtained from about 170 million T cells. The genetic ancestry cluster associated with self-reported Caucasian donors included roughly 84% of the 398 genotyped donors. Every repertoire in the discovery cohort had been generated on one and the same sequencing platform. A separate validation cohort of more than 100 different subjects was used in addition to the roughly 670-subject first cohort. A later analysis re-examined previously published TCR beta repertoires from 600 to 700 donors and added high-resolution HLA genotyping to investigate patterns of TCR occurrence. The study aimed to test whether signatures of past pathogen exposure could be identified by cataloging public T cell receptors. Roughly 5 DR-DQ haplotypes were handled as single units for association and clustering, since linkage in the cohort was strong. The later analysis used no new phenotypic data to find candidate immune exposures, relying instead on TCR beta sequences and their occurrence across donors. Typing coverage differed by locus: A, B, C, DRB1 and DQB1 were typed in roughly 620-640 donors, DQA1 in 522, DPA1 in roughly 590, and DPB1 in roughly 450. Genome-wide SNP genotypes for about 55% of the 666 donors were used in a later genetic analysis, which treated that subset as a discovery cohort. On average, about 240,000 unique TCR beta nucleotide sequences were sequenced per donor among more than 350 genotyped donors of the cohort, with roughly 18% of those sequences being non-productive. Around 320 gigabases of sequencing data and tens of millions of unique TCR sequences were included in an early release covering 550 to 800 HLA-typed donors. Donor age, sex, ethnicity and CMV serostatus were compiled alongside the repertoire data. Both class I and class II loci were covered by HLA typing, at four-digit resolution. In an earlier analysis of more than 550 of the donors, high-throughput TCR beta sequencing was used to judge whether each TCR beta V gene segment behaved as functional or pseudogenic. To predict cytomegalovirus infection status, the study brought together high-throughput TCR immunosequencing, statistical association of individual TCRs with disease status, and machine learning. Using immunosequencing, the study profiled T cell repertoires from roughly 650 subjects and related those repertoires to cytomegalovirus serostatus. The research as a whole found: While some public TCRs were present in many individuals, most TCR sequences turned up only very rarely across donors. HLA typing was unavailable for some donors at each locus, so association tests used only the typed subset. A later analysis found that most CMV-associated TCR beta chains appeared HLA-restricted, with HLA associations seemingly driven largely by CMV exposure. At a false discovery rate of 0.05, a later analysis linked approximately 18,000 TCR beta sequences to specific HLA alleles. It was suggested by the authors that the approach could potentially be generalized to other disease states and immunological phenotypes. Linkage disequilibrium might explain the correlated functional status among segregating V segments, but an unknown experimental factor could not be excluded. A later analysis reported that several top co-occurrence clusters appeared linked to parvovirus B19, influenza, CMV and Epstein-Barr virus. The earlier analysis of 450 to 700 of the donors excluded approximately 17 rarely observed V segments, including chromosome 9 orphons, because counts were too low. Cytomegalovirus status was reported to be diagnosed by the classifier with high specificity and sensitivity in both the original and validation cohorts. Compared with equally common non-associated chains, HLA-associated TCR beta chains in a later analysis were more clonally expanded and had lower generation probabilities. The cohort was sequenced for TCR beta chains only, and without alpha or paired-chain data the features that could be detected were limited. Broadly in line with IMGT annotations, most TCR beta V segments showed up in productive rearrangements about 87% or about 30% of the time in an earlier analysis of several hundred of the donors. Assigning TCR associations to individual alleles was difficult when HLA alleles, especially DR and DQ, strongly co-occurred. Some IMGT-functional V segments, including TRBV6-2 and TRBV6-3, could not be told apart with the 87-base-pair reads, so those segments were excluded. Immune exposure information for the cohort was limited to CMV serostatus. A further reported finding was that TCR beta sequences accurately predicted the HLA-A and HLA-B alleles for most subjects in the first cohort. In the study, about 150 TCR beta chains were listed as associated with cytomegalovirus. According to a later analysis, TCR association rates differed among HLA loci, with DRB1 alleles showing the most associated TCRs and HLA-C alleles showing the fewest. Presence/absence analyses assumed roughly uniform sequencing depth across donors, an assumption that may not hold. In a later genetic analysis, fewer N-insertions in productive TCRs were reported among donors in an Asian-associated ancestry cluster than the roughly 700-donor mean. A cluster of highly shared sequence variants was judged likely to represent a technical artifact of the sequencing pipeline. A later genetic analysis associated a missense DCLRE1C variant with V-gene and J-gene trimming of TCR beta chains, and an independent cohort replicated the association. A few of the identified cytomegalovirus-associated TCR beta chains were confirmed in vitro to be specific for cytomegalovirus antigens.

Concerning this clone: Its target antigen remains unknown. Base qualities are not provided; no much larger clone lies one nucleotide away.

Libraries were constructed by the immunoSEQ multiplex PCR assay. For the multiplex PCR, a mixture combining 60 forward primers for TCR Vbeta segments and 13 reverse primers for TCR Jbeta segments was used. The CDR3 region of rearranged TCR beta genes was amplified from genomic DNA with a multiplex PCR assay. On the Illumina HiSeq System, the amplified TCR beta libraries were sequenced as 87-base-pair reads. In the authors' own workflow: A later analysis counted about 80 million unique TCR beta chains across the 600 to 850 repertoires, and about 10 million of these chains were shared by at least two donors. A nearest-neighbor algorithm error-corrected the raw reads and collapsed the reads into unique sequences, merging closely related sequences to remove PCR and sequencing errors. CDR3 sequences were aligned to IMGT reference sequences to assign V, D and J gene segments. Each retained sequence needed at least a six-nucleotide match to both a V gene segment and a J gene segment. A rearrangement was called productive if the CDR3 had no stop codons and remained in frame with V and J, and every other rearrangement was called non-productive. Following IMGT convention, CDR3 was defined as the stretch from the second conserved V-encoded cysteine up to the conserved J-encoded phenylalanine. In an earlier analysis of roughly 580 of the donors, sequences lacking an unambiguous match to a single V gene segment were excluded. In an earlier analysis of 500 to 750 of the donors, V segments were called functional above 56.7% productive rearrangements and were called segregating when the between-donor standard deviation exceeded 5%. To diagnose cytomegalovirus status from the catalog of TCR beta chain sequences, a statistical classification framework was built. V and J gene assignment, in a later analysis, came from comparing TCR nucleotide sequences with IMGT/GENE-DB human TR gene sequences. In a later analysis, CDR3 sequences and most-parsimonious VDJ recombination scenarios were assigned using the TCRdist pipeline. A later analysis defined each TCR beta chain by its CDR3 amino acid sequence plus V-gene family, and excluded reads lacking a unique V-gene family. As a way to deal with suspected cross-contamination and a sequencing artifact, a later analysis dropped 592 nucleotide sequences that were highly shared and had low generation probability. A later analysis calculated a clonal expansion index for each public chain from normalized within-repertoire ranks of inferred template counts. In a later analysis, generation probabilities were computed using a VDJ recombination model fitted to out-of-frame rearrangements, and the results were checked against IGoR. In a later analysis, hypergeometric tests were used to score TCR-TCR, TCR-HLA and TCR-CMV co-occurrence, with a repertoire-size bias correction applied to TCR pairs. A later analysis estimated false discovery rates by permuting HLA or CMV assignments 20 times. In a later analysis, co-occurring TCRs were grouped using DBSCAN, with TCRdist sequence similarity added in when clustering inside HLA-allele-positive subsets. Repertoires with fewer than 30,000 or more than 120,000 public chains, plus five repertoires with anomalous nucleotide sharing, were excluded from co-occurrence clustering. TCRdb's version of the immuneACCESS table is confined to in-frame rearrangements and falls short of the full clone set. An unresolved V gene accounts for under half of the shortfall where checked; the remainder is of unknown origin. V and J calls and clone size come straight from that table; D and trimming were deduced from the DNA. The table for this sample lists roughly 200,000 clones; about 80% of them were counted only once. Of the sample, about 3.5% is held by the ten largest clones.

The cohort comprised hundreds of healthy bone marrow donors. At the time of sampling, all cohort members were nominally healthy, though unrecorded immune exposures were likely present. The donor was CMV seropositive and was included in the group of 250 to 300 seropositive cohort members. Each donor provided a peripheral blood sample, and peripheral blood mononuclear cells were used for TCR beta sequencing. The Qiagen DNeasy Blood Extraction Kit was used to extract genomic DNA from the blood cell samples. There are 13 amino acids in the CDR3, from cysteine to phenylalanine inclusive. Solely the CDR3 DNA is kept, with 39 bases framed from the first base. According to the germline V gene, CDR1 reads SGHTA and CDR2 reads FQGNSA. Cut back by 5 bases and 2 bases, the V and J ends lie 9 bases apart.

This receptor was taken from a middle-aged man in good health and CMV-seropositive. Recombination joined TRBV7-2 with TRBJ1-1; the D gene is perhaps TRBD1, on 5 matching bases. The sequenced sample was PBMCs. The nucleotides read TGTGCCAGCAGCAACCGGACAAACACTGAAGCTTTCTTT. Translated, this gives CASSNRTNTEAFF.